The rows below give T cell receptor beta chains drawn from one sample of a study of early T cells in non-severe SARS-CoV-2 infection. TCRdb fed the 5' RACE reads into MiXCR, producing one record per CDR3 protein. Altogether tens of thousands of distinct CDR3 sequences are present, just over 20% being singletons, with the ten largest covering 15% to 20%. This sample comprised whole blood, obtained at baseline. The receptors shown here come from an adult who was a healthcare worker with PCR-confirmed SARS-CoV-2 infection or an uninfected control (not recorded which). Both conserved end residues are part of each CDR3. D genes are given only for firm matches. A row's size may be missing; if present it is once, few, many or a size class.

CASSLGSGGLRGTQYF TGTGCCAGCAGCTTAGGAAGCGGGGGGCTGCGAGGCACGCAGTATTTT TRBJ2-3 TRBD2 16 TRBV13 many
CASSPVPPMELFF TGCGCCAGCAGCCCCGTTCCCCCGATGGAGCTGTTTTTT TRBJ2-2 NA 13 TRBV4-1 once
CAWTPRDSTNEQFF TGTGCCTGGACCCCCCGGGACAGTACGAATGAGCAGTTCTTC TRBJ2-1 TRBD1 14 TRBV30 many
CASSPPSSGGNEQFF TGTGCCAGCAGCCCCCCAAGTAGCGGGGGGAATGAGCAGTTCTTC TRBJ2-1 TRBD2 15 TRBV5-4 NA
CAWRVGGLTDTQYF TGTGCCTGGAGGGTCGGGGGGCTCACAGATACGCAGTATTTT TRBJ2-3 NA 14 TRBV30 many
CASLSKGSGLTGELFF TGTGCCAGCCTTTCAAAGGGTAGCGGATTGACCGGGGAGCTGTTTTTT TRBJ2-2 NA 16 TRBV6-6 NA
CASSPGSNEQFF TGTGCCAGCTCACCAGGGAGCAATGAGCAGTTCTTC TRBJ2-1 NA 12 TRBV18 NA
CASSFTGSHGYTF TGTGCCAGCAGCTTTACAGGGAGCCATGGCTACACCTTC TRBJ1-2 NA 13 TRBV5-4 many
CAISAGLNTQPYEQYF TGTGCCATCAGTGCGGGCCTCAATACCCAACCCTACGAGCAGTACTTC TRBJ2-7 NA 16 TRBV10-3 NA
CASSEAGMGTGELFF TGTGCCAGCAGTGAAGCCGGCATGGGCACCGGGGAGCTGTTTTTT TRBJ2-2 NA 15 TRBV25-1 NA
CAGTGSGEKLFF TGTGCCGGGACAGGGTCGGGTGAAAAACTGTTTTTT TRBJ1-4 TRBD1 12 TRBV30 NA